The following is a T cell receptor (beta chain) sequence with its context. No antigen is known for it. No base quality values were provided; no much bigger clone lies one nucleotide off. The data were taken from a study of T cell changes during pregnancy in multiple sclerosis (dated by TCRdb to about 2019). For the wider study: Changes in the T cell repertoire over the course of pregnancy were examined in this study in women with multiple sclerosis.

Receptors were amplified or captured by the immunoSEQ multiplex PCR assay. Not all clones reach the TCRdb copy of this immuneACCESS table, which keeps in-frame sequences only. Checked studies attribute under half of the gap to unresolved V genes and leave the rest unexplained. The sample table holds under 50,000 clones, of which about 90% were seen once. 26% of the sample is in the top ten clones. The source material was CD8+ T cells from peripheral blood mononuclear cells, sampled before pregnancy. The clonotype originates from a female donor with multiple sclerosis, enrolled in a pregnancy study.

CDR3 loop: CASSVGTQGRELFF. DNA sequence: TGTGCCAGCAGCGTAGGGACCCAGGGCCGGGAGCTGTTTTTT. The sequence is built from TRBV9 and TRBJ2-2; perhaps TRBD1 is the D gene, with 5 bases matching. A distance of 12 bases separates the germline ends of V and J, which lose 0 bases and 9 bases respectively. From cysteine to phenylalanine, the CDR3 is 14 amino acids long. Of all the DNA, just the CDR3 is kept, 42 bases in frame from base 1. From a lookup of the germline V gene, CDR1 and CDR2 are SGDLS and YYNGEE. With all but the CDR3 taken from the reference TRBV9 and TRBJ2-2 genes, the full variable domain is: DSGVTQTPKHLITATGQRVTLRCSPRSGDLSVYWYQQSLDQGLQFLIQYYNGEERAKGNILERFSAQQFPDLHSELNLSSLELGDSALYFCASSVGTQGRELFFGEGSRLTVL.